The next 24 T cell receptor beta chains were all read from a single sample in a study of chemoradiotherapy in HPV16-positive cancers. Libraries were prepared by immunoSEQ multiplex PCR; TCRdb keeps only in-frame clonotypes and omits some of them. The data show 12,000 or so clones, 86% seen once. The material sequenced was blood, taken from a patient who underwent chemoradiotherapy. These receptors all stem from a human donor with HPV-associated anogenital cancer.

V usage is TRBV2 and J usage is TRBJ2-5; TRBD2 aligns across 8 bases. From germline, CDR1 is SNHLY and CDR2 FYNNEI. V lost 8 bases, J lost 5 bases, and 13 bases stayed unmatched. The CDR3 consists of 15 residues. The CDR3 loop is CASPKDRGGRETQYF. As DNA, the CDR3 is TGTGCCAGCCCGAAAGACCGGGGGGGCCGGGAGACCCAGTACTTC.

The chain links TRBV19 to TRBJ2-7; 8 bases line up with TRBD1. Germline trimming cut 5 bases from V and 6 bases from J; bases unmatched to any gene: 6. The CDR3 loop spans 13 amino acids. Germline CDR1 LNHDA, CDR2 SQIVND (reference sequence). The CDR3 region has the DNA TGTGCCAGTAGTTCGACAGGGGAGGCCGAGCAGTACTTC. Its protein product is CASSSTGEAEQYF.

The chain recombines TRBV19 with TRBJ1-3, with 7 bases aligning to TRBD1. J gave up 2 bases and V 4 bases, and 5 bases lay outside the gene matches. CDR3 size: 15 residues. Germline V gene sequence: CDR1 LNHDA, CDR2 SQIVND (reference sequence). The CDR3 DNA reads TGTGCCAGTAGTAGCCGGGACAGACCTGGAAACACCATATATTTT. This gives the protein CASSSRDRPGNTIYF.

The chain couples TRBV11-2 to TRBJ2-3; 9 positions agree with TRBD2. With V trimmed by 6 bases and J by 5 bases, 9 bases remained unmatched. Germline V gene lookup returns CDR1 SGHAT and CDR2 FQNNGV. The CDR3 runs 15 residues. The DNA of the CDR3 is TGTGCCAGCAGATCGCCCGGGACTAGCCGAGATACGCAGTATTTT. Protein sequence: CASRSPGTSRDTQYF.

This clone was recorded a few times. The chain carries TRBV5-1 and TRBJ2-2, with D possibly being TRBD1 (5 bases). Germline V CDR1 and CDR2: SGHRS, YFSETQ. Deletions cut 0 bases from V and 4 bases from J, with 7 bases between. The CDR3 length is 14 residues. The CDR3 is CASSLATATGELFF. In DNA form, the CDR3 reads TGCGCCAGCAGCTTGGCGACAGCCACCGGGGAGCTGTTTTTT.

The chain combines TRBV30 with TRBJ2-3, with D unclear. V dropped 5 bases and J dropped 1 base, with 13 bases sitting between them. This CDR3 contains 14 residues. Germline CDR1 reads GTSNPN; CDR2 reads SVGIG (reference sequence). The CDR3 spells CAWRGIGGTDTQYF. The CDR3, as DNA: TGTGCCTGGCGCGGTATTGGGGGCACAGATACGCAGTATTTT.

The V call is TRBV5-1, the J call TRBJ2-3, with D perhaps TRBD2 (6 bases). Trimming took 8 bases from V and 4 from J, leaving 23 bases between them. The CDR3 covers 16 residues. Germline CDR1 is SGHRS and CDR2 is YFSETQ. The CDR3 region is CASGPGLRVGSDTQYF. The CDR3 coding sequence is TGCGCCAGTGGACCGGGACTCCGGGTTGGGTCAGATACGCAGTATTTT.

This chain connects TRBV18 to TRBJ2-7; 7 bases fit TRBD1. V was clipped by 4 bases and J by 1 base; unmatched bases: 7. This CDR3 has 15 amino acids. In germline, CDR1 is KGHSH, CDR2 LQKENI. CDR3 coding DNA: TGTGCCAGCTCACAGACAGGGTCGGGGTCCTACGAGCAGTACTTC. It yields the protein CASSQTGSGSYEQYF.

This clone was seen a single time. V and J are TRBV21-1 and TRBJ1-5. TRBV21-1 is an annotated pseudogene. The CDR3 totals 15 residues. In DNA form, the CDR3 reads TGTGCCAGCAGCAAATCGGAGGGGAGCAATCAGCCCCAGCATTTT. This gives the protein CASSKSEGSNQPQHF.

J is TRBJ2-7 and V is TRBV7-9; TRBD2 agrees at 7 bases. The CDR3 sequence is 12 residues long. J lost 7 bases, V lost 3 bases, and 3 bases had no gene match. The germline V gene encodes CDR1 SEHNR and CDR2 FQNEAQ (reference sequence). The CDR3 sequence is CASSLGGREQYF. CDR3 nucleotides: TGTGCCAGCAGCTTGGGAGGGAGGGAGCAGTACTTC.

The chain links TRBV28 to TRBJ1-2; D ambiguous. The CDR3 is made up of 13 amino acids. The V gene lost 7 bases and the J gene lost 11 bases, with 20 bases spanning the gap. Germline V gene data show CDR1 as MDHEN and CDR2 as SYDVKM. The CDR3 protein is CASTRWQVALYTF. The CDR3 nucleotides are TGTGCCAGCACCAGGTGGCAGGTCGCATTGTACACCTTC.

The chain uses TRBV5-1 and TRBJ2-1; either TRBD1 or TRBD2 may fit D (5 bases each). Trimming pared 3 bases from V and 8 bases from J, leaving 15 bases between. The CDR3 length is 14 residues. The germline V gene has CDR1 SGHRS and CDR2 YFSETQ. The CDR3 reads CASSSGTYDDEQFF. The CDR3 DNA reads TGCGCCAGCAGCTCGGGGACGTACGACGATGAGCAGTTCTTC.

The chain joins TRBV7-2 to TRBJ2-7; D is uncertain. Germline CDR1 reads SGHTA; CDR2 reads FQGNSA. With 2 bases removed from V and 4 bases from J, the gap between germline ends came to 15 bases. The CDR3 runs to 15 residues. The CDR3 sequence is CASSLSPLTLYEQYF. The CDR3 DNA reads as TGTGCCAGCAGCTTAAGTCCTCTAACCTTATACGAGCAGTACTTC.

The gene calls are TRBV7-8 and TRBJ1-2; D gene uncertain. This CDR3 is 15 amino acids long. The V and J ends lost 2 bases and 4 bases respectively, with 14 bases between them. In germline, CDR1 is SGHVS, CDR2 FQNEAQ. The CDR3 DNA follows: TGTGCCAGCAGCTTATCCCCCCAGATTCCCTATGGCTACACCTTC. Translated, it gives CASSLSPQIPYGYTF.

V gene TRBV5-1 combines with J gene TRBJ2-7; TRBD2 matches at 15 bases. This CDR3 contains 19 residues. Germline V gene sequence: CDR1 SGHRS, CDR2 YFSETQ. With 0 bases clipped from V and 2 bases from J, the junction kept 9 bases outside the gene matches. The CDR3 region has the DNA TGCGCCAGCAGCTTGGCCGGGGGGACTAGCGGGGGGCGGCCCTACGAGCAGTACTTC. This gives the protein CASSLAGGTSGGRPYEQYF.

The chain carries TRBV10-1 and TRBJ1-3, with D perhaps matching TRBD1 (5 bases). Trimming pared 2 bases from V and 4 bases from J, leaving 21 bases between. CDR1 and CDR2 (germline): WNHNN, SYGVQD (reference sequence). This CDR3 comprises 18 residues. Written as DNA, the CDR3 is TGCGCCAGCAGTGAGCCGTTCCATATCGACAGCGACGGAAACACCATATATTTT. It is translated as CASSEPFHIDSDGNTIYF.

The V gene is TRBV5-1, the J gene TRBJ2-7; D unresolved. V lost 2 bases to trimming and J lost 2 bases, with 5 bases between them. The CDR3 is 12 amino acids. Germline V CDR1 and CDR2: SGHRS, YFSETQ. CDR3 loop: CASSLTAYEQYF. In DNA form, the CDR3 reads TGCGCCAGCAGCTTAACGGCCTACGAGCAGTACTTC.

V gene TRBV5-1 combines with J gene TRBJ1-1; D not resolved. Germline CDR1 reads SGHRS; CDR2 reads YFSETQ. The CDR3 is 14 amino acids. V was pared by 0 bases and J by 1 base, with 7 bases between. CDR3 sequence reads: CASSLGEGNTEAFF. In DNA form, the CDR3 reads TGCGCCAGCAGCTTGGGGGAGGGGAACACTGAAGCTTTCTTT.

Only a few counts were recorded for this clone. The CDR3: CASSLGSWYNTEAFF. DNA for the CDR3: TGTGCCAGCAGCTTAGGGAGTTGGTACAACACTGAAGCTTTCTTT. The chain uses TRBV7-2 and TRBJ1-1, with D unresolved. Germline V gives CDR1 SGHTA, CDR2 FQGNSA. The ends were cut back, 1 base at V and 2 bases at J, with 11 bases in the middle. The CDR3 extends over 15 amino acids.

This chain joins TRBV5-4 and TRBJ2-3; D may match TRBD1 or TRBD2 (5 bases each). Germline CDR1 and CDR2: SGHNT and YYREEE (reference sequence). This CDR3 has 15 residues. V lost 1 base, J lost 9 bases, and 18 bases lay in between. The CDR3 is CASSLWDLGLRTQYF. CDR3 coding DNA: TGTGCCAGCAGCTTGTGGGACCTGGGTCTTAGGACGCAGTATTTT.

The V gene is TRBV5-1, the J gene TRBJ1-5; 7 nucleotides line up with TRBD1. CDR1 is SGHRS and CDR2 is YFSETQ in the germline V gene. The CDR3 sequence is 15 residues long. J was trimmed by 7 bases and V by 2 bases; bases with no gene match: 9. This CDR3 reads CASSLYPGGEQPQHF. The DNA of the CDR3 is TGCGCCAGCAGCTTATACCCAGGGGGGGAGCAGCCCCAGCATTTT.

This clone was recorded only once. The rearrangement uses TRBV19 and TRBJ2-5; D remains ambiguous. The CDR3 has 13 residues. V was pared by 2 bases and J by 2 bases, with 6 bases between. Germline values: CDR1 LNHDA, CDR2 SQIVND (reference sequence). The CDR3 bases are TGTGCCAGTAGTATAATTCTTCAAGAGACCCAGTACTTC. Translating gives CASSIILQETQYF.

This clone was found once. This chain joins TRBV5-1 and TRBJ2-5, with 8 bases that match TRBD2. After removal of 0 bases from V and 4 bases from J, the junction contained 8 bases not matched to a gene. Germline lookup yields CDR1 SGHRS and CDR2 YFSETQ. The CDR3 is 16 amino acids. This CDR3 is CASSLGSGGPGETQYF. Written as DNA, the CDR3 is TGCGCCAGCAGCTTGGGGTCGGGGGGGCCGGGAGAGACCCAGTACTTC.

The rearrangement uses TRBV11-2 and TRBJ1-1; D unclear. V was pared by 5 bases and J by 4 bases, with 11 bases between. Germline CDR1 SGHAT, CDR2 FQNNGV. This CDR3 has 13 amino acids. CDR3 DNA sequence: TGTGCCAGCAGCCATCAAGGAGCCACTGAAGCTTTCTTT. Its translation: CASSHQGATEAFF.